These 28 T cell receptor beta chains originate from one sample sequenced in a study of cytomegalovirus exposure and HLA in healthy donors. PCR involved 60 Vbeta and 13 Jbeta primers. Measured with immunoSEQ multiplex PCR; TCRdb has only the in-frame clones, and not every one. The sample has around 200,000 clones, 75% to 85% seen once; the top ten hold around 3.5%. Sequencing used PBMCs. Every receptor here comes from a woman aged 60-75 years in good health and CMV-seropositive.

The V call is TRBV27, the J call TRBJ1-1; D is unresolved. The CDR3 consists of 15 residues. Germline V CDR1 and CDR2: MNHEY, SMNVEV (reference sequence). V shed 1 base and J shed 0 bases, with 9 bases lying between them. CDR3: CASSLFPPMNTEAFF. CDR3 nucleotides: TGTGCCAGCAGTTTATTCCCCCCTATGAACACTGAAGCTTTCTTT.

This clone showed up just a few times. V gene TRBV5-1 combines with J gene TRBJ2-3; D unresolved. Per the germline V gene, CDR1 is SGHRS and CDR2 is YFSETQ. V was pared by 0 bases and J by 4 bases, with 9 bases between. CDR3 length: 14 amino acids. The CDR3 here is CASSLASFSDTQYF. The CDR3 DNA reads TGCGCCAGCAGCTTGGCCAGTTTCTCAGATACGCAGTATTTT.

This clone occurred a few times. This sequence joins TRBV19 and TRBJ2-1; D remains ambiguous. The CDR3 runs to 13 residues. Trimming took 3 bases from V and 8 from J, leaving 11 bases between them. CDR1 and CDR2 (germline): LNHDA, SQIVND (reference sequence). In DNA form, the CDR3 reads TGTGCCAGTAGTATTAACAGATTCGATGAGCAGTTCTTC. Its protein product is CASSINRFDEQFF.

The J gene is TRBJ2-1, the V gene TRBV9; TRBD1 matches 8 bases. The CDR3 covers 13 residues. Germline V CDR1 and CDR2: SGDLS, YYNGEE. The junction had 5 bases not matched to a gene; V was cut back by 3 bases and J by 9 bases. In DNA, the CDR3 is TGTGCCAGCAGCGCCGGACAGGGTGGTGAGCAGTTCTTC. The encoded protein is CASSAGQGGEQFF. Drawing the rest from reference TRBV9 and TRBJ2-1, the complete variable domain is DSGVTQTPKHLITATGQRVTLRCSPRSGDLSVYWYQQSLDQGLQFLIQYYNGEERAKGNILERFSAQQFPDLHSELNLSSLELGDSALYFCASSAGQGGEQFFGPGTRLTVL.

This clone was found a few times. One end of the junction does not line up with germline, which may come from a read error. This chain uses TRBV2 with TRBJ2-6; the D gene is possibly TRBD1 (6 bases). Per germline, CDR1 SNHLY and CDR2 FYNNEI. This CDR3 comprises 16 residues. CDR3 amino acids: CASREGLGAGANGLTF. For the CDR3, the DNA is TGTGCCAGCAGGGAAGGATTGGGGGCTGGGGCCAACGGCCTGACTTTC. Complete variable domain (other parts from reference TRBV2 and TRBJ2-6): EPEVTQTPSHQVTQMGQEVILRCVPISNHLYFYWYRQILGQKVEFLVSFYNNEISEKSEIFDDQFSVERPDGSNFTLKIRSTKLEDSAMYFCASREGLGAGANGLTFGAGSRLTVL.

A few counts support this clone. The rearrangement joins TRBV5-1 to TRBJ2-7, with 10 bases aligning to TRBD1. V lost 4 bases and J lost 4; bases outside the gene matches: 8. The CDR3 has 15 residues. Germline values: CDR1 SGHRS, CDR2 YFSETQ. The CDR3 bases are TGCGCCAGCAGCCAACCGGGACAGGGGAGTTACGAGCAGTACTTC. It encodes CASSQPGQGSYEQYF.

This chain uses TRBV19 with TRBJ2-3; D possibly corresponds to TRBD2 (5 bases). Germline-derived CDR1 and CDR2 are LNHDA and SQIVND (reference sequence). The CDR3 is 15 amino acids. The ends were cut back, 3 bases at V and 3 bases at J, with 13 bases in the middle. For the CDR3, the DNA is TGTGCCAGTAGTATGCAAGCGGCTTTAACAGATACGCAGTATTTT. It is translated as CASSMQAALTDTQYF.

The rearrangement uses TRBV28 and TRBJ2-3; 8 nucleotides align to TRBD2. V was pared by 3 bases and J by 8 bases, with 13 bases of the junction left unmatched. CDR3 length: 16 residues. Looked up from germline, CDR1 is MDHEN and CDR2 is SYDVKM. The DNA for the CDR3 is TGTGCCAGCAGTTTTGCCGGGAGGGCTTATGACGTTACGCAGTATTTT. It is translated as CASSFAGRAYDVTQYF.

This rearrangement joins TRBV2 to TRBJ2-5; 7 nucleotides line up with TRBD1. The closer fit of TRBJ2-7 to the DNA end suggests the J call may be wrong. Germline V gene data show CDR1 as SNHLY and CDR2 as FYNNEI. The CDR3 spans 13 residues. Written as DNA, the CDR3 is TGTGCCAGCAGTGGTGACAGGGCCTACGAGCAGTACTTC. Its protein is CASSGDRAYEQYF.

J is TRBJ2-1 and V is TRBV15; TRBD1 matches 8 bases. This CDR3 contains 15 residues. Trimming took 6 bases from V and 3 from J; bases not matched to a gene: 7. Per germline, CDR1 LNHNV and CDR2 YYDKDF (reference sequence). CDR3 DNA sequence: TGTGCCACCAGGAGGGACAGGATAAACTACAATGAGCAGTTCTTC. Translation gives CATRRDRINYNEQFF.

The gene calls are TRBV5-5 and TRBJ2-7, with 8 bases that match TRBD1. CDR1 and CDR2 from the germline V gene are SGHKS and YYEKEE (reference sequence). The junction had 6 bases not matched to a gene; V was cut back by 1 base and J by 6 bases. CDR3 size: 14 residues. CDR3: CASSLYPGGSEQYF. CDR3 DNA sequence: TGTGCCAGCAGCTTGTATCCAGGGGGCAGCGAGCAGTACTTC.

The chain links TRBV13 to TRBJ1-1; 9 nucleotides line up with TRBD1. CDR3 length: 13 residues. Germline V gives CDR1 PRHDT, CDR2 FYEKMQ (reference sequence). The junction had 5 bases not matched to a gene; V was cut back by 5 bases and J by 7 bases. CDR3 region: CASSKRTGVEAFF. In DNA, the CDR3 is TGTGCCAGCAGCAAGAGGACAGGGGTTGAAGCTTTCTTT.

The chain joins TRBV4-1 to TRBJ1-5; maybe TRBD1 (5 bases). CDR1 is MGHRA and CDR2 is YSYEKL in the germline V gene. This CDR3 has 16 amino acids. Trimming removed 2 bases from V and 6 bases from J, with 17 bases in between. CDR3 DNA: TGCGCCAGCAGCCAACTACCACCAGGGATGCGTCAGCCCCAGCATTTT. Translation gives CASSQLPPGMRQPQHF.

V gene TRBV5-6 combines with J gene TRBJ2-7; the match to TRBD1 covers 7 bases. The CDR3 extends over 15 amino acids. Trimming at V came to 0 bases and at J to 2 bases, leaving 5 bases not matched to a gene. Germline lookup yields CDR1 SGHDT and CDR2 YYEEEE. The CDR3 DNA reads TGTGCCAGCAGCTTGGTGGGACAGCGCCCCTACGAGCAGTACTTC. It encodes CASSLVGQRPYEQYF.

The chain joins TRBV7-2 to TRBJ1-5; D is unclear. The CDR3 totals 16 residues. V was cut by 6 bases and J by 6 bases, with 21 bases left in between. The V gene's germline CDR1 is SGHTA and CDR2 FQGNSA. The CDR3 DNA sequence: TGTGCCAGCAGTCTAGGGTGGGGTCGGGAGGGTCAGCCCCAGCATTTT. This encodes CASSLGWGREGQPQHF.

CDR3 DNA sequence: TGTGCCAGCAGTCCGGCAGGCGGGGATAATGAAAAACTGTTTTTT. Translated, it gives CASSPAGGDNEKLFF. The chain joins TRBV28 to TRBJ1-4; D is unresolved. CDR1 and CDR2 from the germline V gene are MDHEN and SYDVKM. V was pared by 5 bases and J by 4 bases, with 14 bases between. The CDR3 covers 15 residues.

This chain uses TRBV5-1 with TRBJ2-7, with 10 bases that match TRBD1. CDR1 is SGHRS, CDR2 YFSETQ, per germline. The CDR3 is made up of 14 amino acids. Trimming cost V 3 bases and J 5 bases; bases outside gene matches: 5. The CDR3 nucleotides read TGCGCCAGCAGCTCCCGGGACAGGGGTAACGAGCAGTACTTC. This sequence encodes CASSSRDRGNEQYF.

The V gene is TRBV4-3, the J gene TRBJ1-6; weak D call: TRBD1 (6 bases). The CDR3 is 16 amino acids. Per germline, CDR1 LGHNA and CDR2 YSLEER. V was shortened by 0 bases and J by 9 bases, with 15 bases between the two germline ends. CDR3 in amino acids: CASSQDPGQRSSPLHF. Here the CDR3 DNA reads TGCGCCAGCAGCCAAGATCCGGGACAACGGTCTTCACCCCTCCACTTT.

V and J are TRBV4-3 and TRBJ2-7; 7 bases align to TRBD1. CDR3 length: 15 amino acids. Germline-derived CDR1 and CDR2 are LGHNA and YSLEER. V was clipped by 0 bases and J by 7 bases; unmatched bases: 9. CDR3 nucleotides: TGCGCCAGCAGCCAAGATTACAGGGGCCTTCGGGAGCAGTACTTC. The encoded protein is CASSQDYRGLREQYF.

This chain joins TRBV6-5 and TRBJ2-1, with D possibly TRBD1 on 5 matching bases. V was clipped by 7 bases and J by 6 bases, with 13 bases between them. The germline CDR1 and CDR2 sequences are MNHEY and SVGAGI. The CDR3 loop spans 13 amino acids. In DNA, the CDR3 is TGTGCCAGCAAGGGGCTTCAACTCAATGAGCAGTTCTTC. As protein: CASKGLQLNEQFF.

The chain combines TRBV5-5 with TRBJ1-2; 9 nucleotides agree with TRBD1. Germline V gene lookup returns CDR1 SGHKS and CDR2 YYEKEE (reference sequence). The CDR3 consists of 16 residues. The V segment lost 0 bases and the J segment 2 bases; nucleotides outside the gene matches: 5. This CDR3 is CASSLEQGAGNYGYTF. The CDR3 DNA reads TGTGCCAGCAGCTTGGAACAGGGGGCTGGGAACTATGGCTACACCTTC.

The CDR3 spells CASSERRDVSGYTF. The DNA of the CDR3 is TGTGCCAGCAGTGAAAGGAGGGACGTCTCAGGCTACACCTTC. The chain joins TRBV6-5 to TRBJ1-2; TRBD1 is a possible D gene (5 bases). CDR3 length: 14 residues. Germline V CDR1 and CDR2: MNHEY, SVGAGI. The V end lost 5 bases, the J end lost 8 bases, and 18 bases lay between the germline ends.

The rearrangement joins TRBV18 to TRBJ2-1, with 7 bases that match TRBD1. The CDR3 is 14 amino acids. The ends lost 6 bases at V and 6 bases at J; junction bases unmatched: 8. In germline, CDR1 is KGHSH, CDR2 LQKENI. The CDR3: CASSQGVGANEQFF. CDR3 bases: TGTGCCAGCTCCCAGGGGGTCGGGGCCAATGAGCAGTTCTTC.

This clone was counted between two and nine times. The rearrangement links TRBV5-1 to TRBJ1-1; TRBD1 might be the D (5 bases). With 3 bases removed from V and 1 base from J, the gap between germline ends came to 7 bases. Germline V gene sequence: CDR1 SGHRS, CDR2 YFSETQ. The CDR3 sequence is 13 residues long. For the CDR3, the DNA is TGCGCCAGCAGCTATACAGGGAACACTGAAGCTTTCTTT. This codes for CASSYTGNTEAFF.

The chain employs TRBV10-2 and TRBJ2-7, with 8 bases fitting TRBD1. From germline, CDR1 is WSHSY and CDR2 SAAADI. V lost 5 bases and J lost 4; bases outside the gene matches: 10. CDR3 length: 15 amino acids. This chain's CDR3 is CASSLTGTGVYEQYF. The DNA of the CDR3 is TGCGCCAGCAGTCTAACCGGGACAGGAGTATACGAGCAGTACTTC.

The table lists this clone with a count of one. The CDR3 region is CATNRGRGEKLFF. The CDR3 bases are TGTGCCACAAACAGGGGGCGCGGCGAAAAACTGTTTTTT. J is TRBJ1-4 and V is TRBV5-6, with 9 bases fitting TRBD1. Germline-derived CDR1 and CDR2 are SGHDT and YYEEEE. The ends lost 9 bases at V and 8 bases at J; junction bases unmatched: 8. This CDR3 has 13 amino acids. The variable domain in full, with the rest retrieved from reference TRBV5-6 and TRBJ1-4, is DAGVTQSPTHLIKTRGQQVTLRCSPKSGHDTVSWYQQALGQGPQFIFQYYEEEERQRGNFPDRFSGHQFPNYSSELNVNALLLGDSALYLCATNRGRGEKLFFGSGTQLSVL.

The V call is TRBV27, the J call TRBJ1-2, with TRBD1 as a possible D gene (5 bases). Looked up from germline, CDR1 is MNHEY and CDR2 is SMNVEV (reference sequence). Deletions cut 2 bases from V and 2 bases from J, with 15 bases between. This CDR3 comprises 16 residues. Written as DNA, the CDR3 is TGTGCCAGCAGTTTAATCCCAGACAGTTCCAACTATGGCTACACCTTC. Amino acids: CASSLIPDSSNYGYTF.

The gene calls are TRBV5-8 and TRBJ2-7; D not certain. Trimming took 2 bases from V and 7 from J, leaving 7 bases between them. Germline assignment: CDR1 SGHTS and CDR2 YDEGEE. CDR3 length: 11 residues. The CDR3 nucleotides are TGTGCCAGCAGCTTAACTACTGAGCAGTACTTC. It encodes CASSLTTEQYF.